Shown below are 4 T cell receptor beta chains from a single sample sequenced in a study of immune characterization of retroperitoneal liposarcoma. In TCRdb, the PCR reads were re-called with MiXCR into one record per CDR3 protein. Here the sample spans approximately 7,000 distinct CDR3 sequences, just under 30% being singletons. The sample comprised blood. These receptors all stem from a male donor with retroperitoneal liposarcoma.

CDR3 in DNA: TGTGCCAGCAGCCAGAGATCCTCCTACAATGAGCAGTTCTTC. Protein sequence: CASSQRSSYNEQFF. This chain links TRBV7-2 with TRBJ2-1; D gene unclear. Looked up from germline, CDR1 is SGHTA and CDR2 is FQGNSA. The CDR3 length is 14 residues. V gave up 5 bases and J gave up 0 bases, with 8 bases separating them.

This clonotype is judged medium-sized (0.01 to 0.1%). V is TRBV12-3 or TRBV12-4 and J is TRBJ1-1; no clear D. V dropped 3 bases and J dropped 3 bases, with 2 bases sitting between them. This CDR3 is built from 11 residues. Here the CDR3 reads CASSFHTEAFF. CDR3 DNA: TGTGCCAGCAGTTTTCACACTGAAGCTTTCTTT.

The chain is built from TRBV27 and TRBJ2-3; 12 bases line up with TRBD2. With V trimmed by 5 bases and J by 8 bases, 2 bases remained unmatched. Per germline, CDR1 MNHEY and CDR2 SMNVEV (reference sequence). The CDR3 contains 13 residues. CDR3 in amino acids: CASSLAGGSTQYF. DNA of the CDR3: TGTGCCAGCAGTCTAGCGGGAGGGAGTACGCAGTATTTT.

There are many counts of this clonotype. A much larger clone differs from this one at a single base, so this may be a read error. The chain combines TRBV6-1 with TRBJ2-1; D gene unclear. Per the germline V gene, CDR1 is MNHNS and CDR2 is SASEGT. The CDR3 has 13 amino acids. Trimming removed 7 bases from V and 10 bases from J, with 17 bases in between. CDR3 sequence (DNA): TGTGCCAGCAACCGACCCACGCCCCACGAGCAGTTCTTC. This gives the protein CASNRPTPHEQFF.